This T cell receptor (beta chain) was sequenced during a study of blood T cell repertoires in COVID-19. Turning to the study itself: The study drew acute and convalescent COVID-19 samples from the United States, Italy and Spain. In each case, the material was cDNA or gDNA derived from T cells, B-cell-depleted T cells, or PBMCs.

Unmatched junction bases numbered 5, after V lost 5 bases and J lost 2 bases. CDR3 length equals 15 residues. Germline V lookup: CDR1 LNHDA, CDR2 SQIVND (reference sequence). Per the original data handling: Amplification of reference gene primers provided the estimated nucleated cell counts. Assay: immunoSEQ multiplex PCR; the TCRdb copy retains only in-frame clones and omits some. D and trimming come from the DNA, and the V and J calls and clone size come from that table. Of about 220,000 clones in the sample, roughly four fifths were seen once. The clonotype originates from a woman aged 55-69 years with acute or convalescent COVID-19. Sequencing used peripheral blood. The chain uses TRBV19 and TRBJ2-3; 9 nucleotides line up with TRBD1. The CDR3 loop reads CASSGRTGATDTQYF. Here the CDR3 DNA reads TGTGCCAGTAGTGGTCGGACAGGGGCCACAGATACGCAGTATTTT.